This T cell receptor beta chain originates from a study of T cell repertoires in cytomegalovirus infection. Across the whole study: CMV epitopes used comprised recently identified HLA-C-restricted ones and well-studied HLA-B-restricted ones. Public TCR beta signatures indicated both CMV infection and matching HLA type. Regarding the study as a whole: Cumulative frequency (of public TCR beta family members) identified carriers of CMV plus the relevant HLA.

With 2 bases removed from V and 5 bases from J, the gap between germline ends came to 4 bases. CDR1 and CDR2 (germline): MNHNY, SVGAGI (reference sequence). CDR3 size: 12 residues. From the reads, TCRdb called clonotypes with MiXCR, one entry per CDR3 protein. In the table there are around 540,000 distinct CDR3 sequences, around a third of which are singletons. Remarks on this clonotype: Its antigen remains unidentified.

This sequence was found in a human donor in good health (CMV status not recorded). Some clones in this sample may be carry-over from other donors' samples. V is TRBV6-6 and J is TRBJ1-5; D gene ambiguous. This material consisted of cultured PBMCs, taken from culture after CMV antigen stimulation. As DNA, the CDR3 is TGTGCCAGCAGTTACCTGGATCAGCCCCAGCATTTT. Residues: CASSYLDQPQHF.